This section outlines one T cell receptor beta chain sequence together with its context. Its antigen remains unknown. CDR3 length: 15 amino acids. CDR1 SEHNR and CDR2 FQNEAQ come from the germline V gene (reference sequence). Trimming took 5 bases from V and 4 from J, leaving 14 bases between them. The data were obtained in a study of Ad26.COV2.S vaccination and SARS-CoV-2 variants. Assay used: immunoSEQ multiplex PCR; TCRdb lists only in-frame clones, some missing. Altogether just over 350,000 clones are present, about 91% being singletons, with the ten largest covering roughly 3.9%. Overall study findings and caveats: Spike-specific TCR breadth was greater in vaccine than placebo recipients. Across vaccine and placebo recipients, the breadth of non-spike TCRs was similar.

The clonotype was recovered from a human donor who had recovered from COVID-19. The sequences come from peripheral blood, collected after recovery from COVID-19. V and J are TRBV7-9 and TRBJ2-2, with D possibly being TRBD1 (7 bases). As DNA, the CDR3 is TGTGCCAGCAGCCCCAGCCAGGGGGGCACCGGGGAGCTGTTTTTT. This encodes CASSPSQGGTGELFF.